The rows below give T cell receptor beta chains drawn from one sample of a study of blood T cell repertoires in COVID-19. Clones were read by immunoSEQ multiplex PCR, and TCRdb kept only the in-frame ones, dropping some. The repertoire holds approximately 170,000 clones, with about 83% as singletons. The sequencing input was peripheral blood. All receptors come from a man in his late teens or twenties with active or convalescent COVID-19. Both conserved end residues are part of each CDR3. A D gene is named only where the DNA matches it firmly. The size of a clone is reported for some rows only, either as once, few or many, or as a class for expanded clones.

-	TRBV7-3	TRBD1	TRBJ2-1	CASSRGDRAYNEQFF	TGTGCCAGCAGCCGTGGGGACAGGGCATACAATGAGCAGTTCTTC
once	TRBV12-3/TRBV12-4	-	TRBJ1-5	CASRSQGTQPQHF	TGTGCCAGCAGATCACAGGGAACTCAGCCCCAGCATTTT
-	TRBV14	-	TRBJ1-1	CASSQGGNTEAFF	TGTGCCAGCAGCCAAGGGGGCAACACTGAAGCTTTCTTT
-	TRBV25-1	-	TRBJ2-5	CASSERSTGETQYF	TGTGCCAGCAGTGAAAGGAGCACCGGTGAGACCCAGTACTTC
-	TRBV11-3	TRBD1	TRBJ2-2	CASIIGGGTGQGTSTGELFF	TGTGCCAGCATCATAGGCGGGGGCACGGGACAGGGGACCAGTACCGGGGAGCTGTTTTTT
-	TRBV7-2	-	TRBJ2-2	CASSLAMGPAGELFF	TGTGCCAGCAGCTTAGCTATGGGGCCGGCCGGGGAGCTGTTTTTT
-	TRBV27	TRBD1	TRBJ1-6	CASDRGNSPLHF	TGTGCCAGCGACAGGGGTAATTCACCCCTCCACTTT
-	TRBV18	-	TRBJ1-1	CASHNIQGRNTEAFF	TGTGCCAGCCATAACATACAGGGCCGGAACACTGAAGCTTTCTTT
-	TRBV6-5	-	TRBJ1-1	CASSPTDRPTEAFF	TGTGCCAGCAGCCCCACTGACAGACCCACTGAAGCTTTCTTT
-	TRBV5-1	TRBD2	TRBJ2-3	CASRTSVTDTQYF	TGCGCCAGCAGGACTAGCGTCACAGATACGCAGTATTTT
-	TRBV29-1	TRBD1	TRBJ1-1	CSVSGQGLTEAFF	TGCAGCGTTTCGGGACAGGGACTGACTGAAGCTTTCTTT
-	TRBV7-2	-	TRBJ2-7	CASSSKPNYEQYF	TGTGCCAGCAGCTCAAAGCCCAATTACGAGCAGTACTTC
-	TRBV7-9	TRBD2	TRBJ2-2	CASSQAGGPSGTGELFF	TGTGCCAGCAGCCAGGCGGGAGGGCCGTCGGGGACCGGGGAGCTGTTTTTT
-	TRBV6-5	-	TRBJ1-2	CASSWSQFYGYTF	TGTGCCAGCAGTTGGTCCCAGTTTTATGGCTACACCTTC
once	TRBV19	-	TRBJ2-7	CASSIGAFGEQYF	TGTGCCAGTAGTATAGGAGCGTTCGGCGAGCAGTACTTC
-	TRBV7-3	TRBD2	TRBJ2-3	CASSLGLAGGSDTQYF	TGTGCCAGCAGCTTGGGCCTAGCGGGAGGCTCAGATACGCAGTATTTT
once	TRBV19	TRBD2	TRBJ2-5	CASSIGLAGGSRQETQYF	TGTGCCAGTAGTATCGGACTAGCGGGAGGGTCCCGCCAAGAGACCCAGTACTTC
-	TRBV6-2/TRBV6-3	-	TRBJ2-5	CASSKTRGGPGGETQYF	TGTGCCAGCAGTAAAACCCGAGGAGGGCCCGGGGGAGAGACCCAGTACTTC
-	TRBV7-9	TRBD1	TRBJ1-5	CASSSGQGAFNQPQHF	TGTGCCAGCAGCTCAGGACAGGGGGCCTTCAATCAGCCCCAGCATTTT
-	TRBV6-5	-	TRBJ1-1	CASSSYRSAFF	TGTGCCAGCAGTTCCTACCGTTCCGCTTTCTTT
-	TRBV5-1	-	TRBJ2-1	CASSLVGDNEQFF	TGCGCCAGCAGCTTGGTAGGGGACAATGAGCAGTTCTTC
-	TRBV21-1	-	TRBJ2-5	CASSNGILSRTSGVQETQYF	TGTGCCAGCAGCAATGGTATTCTATCCCGGACTAGCGGGGTACAAGAGACCCAGTACTTC
-	TRBV28	TRBD2	TRBJ2-1	CASSPFSGPSSYNEQFF	TGTGCCAGCAGTCCCTTTAGCGGGCCAAGCTCCTACAATGAGCAGTTCTTC
-	TRBV5-1	-	TRBJ2-3	CASSPTLRGAGDTQYF	TGCGCCAGCAGCCCTACGCTCCGGGGGGCTGGAGATACGCAGTATTTT
-	TRBV3-1/TRBV3-2	-	TRBJ2-7	CASSQGQERSYEQYF	TGTGCCAGCAGCCAAGGACAAGAACGCTCCTACGAGCAGTACTTC
-	TRBV28	-	TRBJ1-2	CASSLWRGGYGYTF	TGTGCCAGCAGTTTATGGCGAGGGGGTTATGGCTACACCTTC
once	TRBV27	-	TRBJ1-6	CASTGQTYNSYNSPLHF	TGTGCCAGCACAGGACAGACCTACAACTCGTATAATTCACCCCTCCACTTT
-	TRBV30	-	TRBJ2-3	CAWSVRPGADTQYF	TGTGCCTGGAGTGTACGGCCGGGAGCAGATACGCAGTATTTT
-	TRBV5-1	TRBD2	TRBJ2-3	CASRAGGPADTQYF	TGCGCCAGCAGGGCGGGGGGGCCAGCAGATACGCAGTATTTT
-	TRBV21-1	-	TRBJ2-2	CASSPPGLGPSGELFF	TGTGCCAGCAGCCCACCGGGACTAGGTCCGTCCGGGGAGCTGTTTTTT
-	TRBV9	-	TRBJ1-2	CASSVDGGNSYGYTF	TGTGCCAGCAGCGTAGACGGGGGAAATTCCTATGGCTACACCTTC
-	TRBV7-9	-	TRBJ1-5	CASSSGYQPQHF	TGTGCCAGCAGCTCAGGGTATCAGCCCCAGCATTTT
once	TRBV7-2	TRBD2	TRBJ2-3	CASSPGLTSGGATDTQYF	TGTGCCAGCAGCCCGGGCCTGACTAGCGGGGGGGCGACAGATACGCAGTATTTT
-	TRBV6-5	TRBD1	TRBJ1-2	CASSPYRGMSYTF	TGTGCCAGCAGTCCGTACAGGGGGATGAGCTACACCTTC
-	TRBV7-9	TRBD2	TRBJ2-7	CASGHSSGGVYEQYF	TGTGCCAGCGGACATTCTAGCGGTGGGGTCTACGAGCAGTACTTC
-	TRBV3-1/TRBV3-2	TRBD2	TRBJ2-3	CASSPQSGSGAQYF	TGTGCCAGCAGCCCGCAGAGCGGGAGCGGGGCGCAGTATTTT
-	TRBV7-9	-	TRBJ1-6	CASSLEGAGSAPLHF	TGTGCCAGCAGCTTAGAAGGGGCAGGGTCGGCACCCCTCCACTTT
-	TRBV3-1/TRBV3-2	TRBD2	TRBJ2-1	CASSQDQASGRLKNNEQFF	TGTGCCAGCAGCCAAGATCAGGCTAGCGGGAGGTTAAAGAACAATGAGCAGTTCTTC
-	TRBV7-2	-	TRBJ1-2	CASSSTEMVYGYTF	TGTGCCAGCAGCTCCACGGAGATGGTCTATGGCTACACCTTC
-	TRBV2	-	TRBJ1-2	CASSEQGLNYGYTF	TGTGCCAGCAGTGAGCAGGGTCTTAACTATGGCTACACCTTC
-	TRBV7-2	TRBD2	TRBJ2-3	CASRVASGGAVADTQYF	TGTGCCAGCAGAGTAGCTAGCGGGGGGGCCGTGGCAGATACGCAGTATTTT
-	TRBV7-2	-	TRBJ2-5	CASSTRVQETQYF	TGTGCCAGCAGTACCAGGGTTCAAGAGACCCAGTACTTC
-	TRBV2	-	TRBJ2-5	CASSQLQETQYF	TGTGCCAGCAGTCAACTCCAAGAGACCCAGTACTTC
-	TRBV3-1/TRBV3-2	-	TRBJ2-1	CASSQDGGIYEQFF	TGTGCCAGCAGCCAAGATGGGGGGATCTATGAGCAGTTCTTC
-	TRBV2	TRBD1	TRBJ2-6	CARRIPGQGAEGANVLTF	TGTGCCAGGCGAATACCGGGACAGGGGGCGGAGGGGGCCAACGTCCTGACTTTC
-	TRBV19	TRBD1	TRBJ1-6	CASSSRPGQGPPGRSPLHF	TGTGCCAGTAGTTCAAGGCCGGGACAGGGGCCCCCAGGGCGGTCACCCCTCCACTTT
-	TRBV5-4	TRBD1	TRBJ1-6	CASSYGTEHHF	TGTGCCAGCAGCTATGGGACAGAGCACCATTTT
-	TRBV11-3	-	TRBJ1-2	CASSMGGTSFYGYTF	TGTGCCAGCAGCATGGGGGGAACCAGCTTTTATGGCTACACCTTC
-	TRBV4-1	-	TRBJ2-1	CASTPRSFSGGEFF	TGCGCCAGCACCCCCCGGTCCTTTTCTGGCGGGGAGTTCTTC
-	TRBV19	-	TRBJ2-1	CASSQDQGSYNEQFF	TGTGCCAGTAGCCAGGATCAGGGGTCCTACAATGAGCAGTTCTTC
-	TRBV18	TRBD2	TRBJ2-3	CASLRQRGSPDTQYF	TGTGCCAGCCTTCGGCAGCGGGGGAGTCCCGATACGCAGTATTTT
-	TRBV14	-	TRBJ1-2	CASSQGLQYGYTF	TGTGCCAGCAGCCAAGGGCTTCAGTATGGCTACACCTTC
-	TRBV27	-	TRBJ2-5	CASSLVGGETQYF	TGTGCCAGCAGTTTAGTTGGAGGGGAGACCCAGTACTTC
few	TRBV5-1	-	TRBJ1-3	CASSLEYGGNTIYF	TGCGCCAGCAGCTTGGAATACGGGGGAAACACCATATATTTT
once	TRBV5-6	-	TRBJ1-6	CASSYRPSSYNSPLHF	TGTGCCAGCAGCTACAGACCAAGCTCCTATAATTCACCCCTCCACTTT
-	TRBV19	-	TRBJ2-3	CASSIVEGVVTDTQYF	TGTGCCAGTAGTATAGTTGAGGGGGTCGTGACAGATACGCAGTATTTT